Listed below are T cell receptor beta chains from one sample, sequenced in a study of T cell responses to AZD1222 COVID-19 vaccine. The assay was immunoSEQ multiplex PCR, and TCRdb's table has in-frame clones only and misses some. The table has about 120,000 clones, roughly nine tenths seen once. The source was peripheral blood, collected 28 days after the second AZD1222 dose. These receptor sequences come from an adult who received the AZD1222 COVID-19 vaccine. Each CDR3 is given with its conserved first and last residue. The D gene is left open where the match is weak. Where a row states a size, it is once, few, many or the class of an expanded clone; other rows omit it.

>TRBJ2-2|.|.|TRBV10-2|14
CASSAREQHGELFF
TGCGCCAGCAGTGCTCGGGAGCAACACGGGGAGCTGTTTTTT
>TRBJ2-1|once|TRBD2|TRBV13|15
CASRWGTSGYHEQFF
TGTGCCAGCAGGTGGGGGACTAGCGGGTACCATGAGCAGTTCTTC
>TRBJ1-2|.|.|TRBV7-9|14
CASSLAGGFYGYTF
TGTGCCAGCAGCTTAGCCGGAGGGTTCTATGGCTACACCTTC
>TRBJ2-7|once|TRBD2|TRBV9|14
CASSATSASYEQYF
TGTGCCAGCAGCGCGACTAGCGCATCCTACGAGCAGTACTTC
>TRBJ1-4|.|.|TRBV7-9|14
CASSPGTTNEKLFF
TGTGCCAGCAGCCCCGGGACAACTAATGAAAAACTGTTTTTT
>TRBJ2-1|.|.|TRBV7-2|15
CASTPAGTGNNEQFF
TGTGCCAGCACCCCCGCCGGGACGGGAAACAATGAGCAGTTCTTC
>TRBJ1-5|.|TRBD1|TRBV10-3|21
CAISEKLGQGRVVYSNQPQHF
TGTGCCATCAGTGAGAAACTTGGACAGGGACGTGTAGTATATAGCAATCAGCCCCAGCATTTT
>TRBJ2-7|once|TRBD1|TRBV6-1|16
CASSEAQGQGAHEQYF
TGTGCCAGCAGTGAAGCGCAAGGACAGGGGGCCCACGAGCAGTACTTC
>TRBJ1-4|.|TRBD1|TRBV18|18
CASSPPRGTGGLNEKLFF
TGTGCCAGCTCACCACCGCGCGGGACAGGGGGCTTGAATGAAAAACTGTTTTTT
>TRBJ1-1|.|.|TRBV12-5|14
CASGLDLLGDVAFF
TGTGCTAGTGGTTTGGACCTACTTGGGGATGTAGCTTTCTTT
>TRBJ1-3|.|.|TRBV7-9|12
CASSLSGNTIYF
TGTGCCAGCAGCTTATCCGGAAACACCATATATTTT
>TRBJ2-3|.|.|TRBV7-3|13
CASARGNTDTQYF
TGTGCCAGCGCTCGGGGCAACACAGATACGCAGTATTTT
>TRBJ2-5|once|TRBD2|TRBV19|16
CASSIASGGIQETQYF
TGTGCCAGTAGTATAGCTAGCGGGGGAATCCAAGAGACCCAGTACTTC
>TRBJ1-1|.|TRBD1|TRBV5-6|16
CASSLWGTGVGSEAFF
TGTGCCAGCAGCCTCTGGGGGACAGGGGTTGGGTCTGAAGCTTTCTTT
>TRBJ1-5|once|.|TRBV10-3|13
CAIGDQSNQPQHF
TGTGCCATCGGAGACCAGAGCAATCAGCCCCAGCATTTT
>TRBJ1-2|.|.|TRBV6-5|12
CASDRSSYGYTF
TGTGCCAGCGACAGGTCTTCCTATGGCTACACCTTC
>TRBJ2-7|.|.|TRBV11-2|12
CASSLNPYEQYF
TGTGCCAGCAGCTTAAATCCTTACGAGCAGTACTTC
>TRBJ2-2|.|TRBD1|TRBV5-1|15
CASSSTGGRTGELFF
TGCGCCAGCAGCTCGACAGGGGGCCGGACCGGGGAGCTGTTTTTT
>TRBJ2-3|once|TRBD2|TRBV4-2|17
CASSPGTSGSGTDTQYF
TGTGCCAGCAGCCCCGGGACTAGCGGGAGCGGCACAGATACGCAGTATTTT
>TRBJ2-5|.|.|TRBV19|12
CASSQNQETQYF
TGTGCCAGTAGTCAGAACCAAGAGACCCAGTACTTC
>TRBJ1-4|.|TRBD1|TRBV28|15
CASSSRGDSQEKLFF
TGTGCCAGCAGTTCACGAGGGGACAGCCAAGAAAAACTGTTTTTT
>TRBJ1-1|.|.|TRBV12-3/TRBV12-4|12
CASSLEVQEAFF
TGTGCCAGCAGTTTAGAAGTACAGGAAGCTTTCTTT
>TRBJ1-2|.|TRBD1|TRBV11-2|14
CASRPTGTGYGYTF
TGTGCCAGCAGACCGACAGGGACTGGCTATGGCTACACCTTC
>TRBJ1-2|.|TRBD1|TRBV7-9|15
CASSPRTGGSEGYTF
TGTGCCAGCAGCCCGCGGACAGGGGGAAGTGAGGGCTACACCTTC
>TRBJ1-5|.|.|TRBV6-1|14
CASSEAGFGQPQHF
TGTGCCAGCAGTGAAGCAGGGTTCGGTCAGCCCCAGCATTTT
>TRBJ2-3|few|.|TRBV7-9|13
CASSLGLGDTQYF
TGTGCCAGCAGCTTAGGTTTGGGAGATACGCAGTATTTT
>TRBJ1-5|.|TRBD1|TRBV27|14
CAASTGAGVQPQHF
TGTGCCGCCTCGACAGGGGCAGGGGTGCAGCCCCAGCATTTT
>TRBJ1-1|.|.|TRBV4-1|16
CASSQDRGVMNTEAFF
TGCGCCAGCAGCCAAGATCGAGGGGTTATGAACACTGAAGCTTTCTTT
>TRBJ1-3|.|.|TRBV28|16
CASSPLDRTSGNTIYF
TGTGCCAGCAGTCCTTTAGACAGGACCTCTGGAAACACCATATATTTT
>TRBJ1-5|.|.|TRBV5-8|15
CASSPTLGIWQPQHF
TGTGCCAGCAGTCCCACCTTGGGGATATGGCAGCCCCAGCATTTT
>TRBJ2-1|.|TRBD2|TRBV4-2|17
CASSQEGGLAAYNEQFF
TGTGCCAGCAGCCAAGAGGGTGGACTAGCGGCTTACAATGAGCAGTTCTTC
>TRBJ2-2|.|TRBD2|TRBV13|15
CASRFAGGPSGELFF
TGTGCCAGCCGCTTTGCGGGAGGCCCTTCCGGGGAGCTGTTTTTT
>TRBJ1-2|.|.|TRBV11-2|17
CASSPSNRGGINYGYTF
TGTGCCAGCAGCCCTTCTAATCGGGGGGGGATTAACTATGGCTACACCTTC
>TRBJ2-3|.|.|TRBV7-3|14
CASSRSVNTDTQYF
TGTGCCAGCAGCCGAAGCGTGAACACAGATACGCAGTATTTT
>TRBJ2-1|.|.|TRBV19|16
CASSISPGLSYNEQFF
TGTGCCAGTAGTATTTCCCCGGGACTCTCCTACAATGAGCAGTTCTTC
>TRBJ2-2|.|.|TRBV5-5|17
CASSWDFWEIGTGELFF
TGTGCCAGCAGCTGGGACTTTTGGGAAATCGGGACCGGGGAGCTGTTTTTT
>TRBJ1-1|.|TRBD1|TRBV28|14
CASSPDRGRVEAFF
TGTGCCAGCAGTCCGGACAGGGGGCGTGTCGAAGCTTTCTTT